The next 14 T cell receptor beta chains were all read from a single sample in a study of T-cell memory formation after mild COVID-19. TCRdb reanalysed the 5' RACE reads using MiXCR and keeps one entry per CDR3 protein. Of roughly 320,000 distinct CDR3 sequences detected, around 27% appear once; the ten largest clones hold roughly 12%. The sequencing sample was made of PBMCs or a T cell subset sorted from them (not recorded which). Source of these receptors: an adult woman who had mild COVID-19 (a few samples of this study predate the infection). Cell type and time point are not known.

The rearrangement joins TRBV7-3 to TRBJ2-1; 11 nucleotides match TRBD1. CDR1 is SGHTA, CDR2 FQGTGA, per germline. This CDR3 is 16 amino acids long. Losses at the gene ends were 4 bases for V and 5 bases for J; bases not matched to a gene: 7. CDR3 sequence reads: CASSSLDRGPNNEQFF. Written as DNA, the CDR3 is TGTGCCAGCAGCTCTTTGGACAGGGGGCCGAACAATGAGCAGTTCTTC. The whole variable domain, remainder taken from reference TRBV7-3 and TRBJ2-1, is GAGVSQTPSNKVTEKGKYVELRCDPISGHTALYWYRQSLGQGPEFLIYFQGTGAADDSGLPNDRFFAVRPEGSVSTLKIQRTERGDSAVYLCASSSLDRGPNNEQFFGPGTRLTVL.

The chain has TRBV27 and TRBJ1-2, with 7 bases lining up with TRBD1. The V and J ends lost 4 bases and 2 bases, in that order; junction bases with no gene match: 7. This CDR3 has 15 residues. Germline V gene lookup returns CDR1 MNHEY and CDR2 SMNVEV (reference sequence). The CDR3 sequence: CASSSGGQENYGYTF. The CDR3 bases are TGTGCCAGCAGTTCAGGGGGACAAGAGAACTATGGCTACACCTTC.

This clonotype was seen many times. The rearrangement joins TRBV5-1 to TRBJ2-1; 11 nucleotides align to TRBD2. CDR3 length: 15 amino acids. V lost 0 bases and J lost 10; bases outside the gene matches: 6. Germline CDR1 reads SGHRS; CDR2 reads YFSETQ. The CDR3 sequence: CASSLDLAGGREQFF. The CDR3 DNA follows: TGCGCCAGCAGCTTGGATCTAGCGGGAGGTCGGGAGCAGTTCTTC.

The gene calls are TRBV6-5 and TRBJ1-2; maybe TRBD1 (6 bases). CDR3 length: 16 residues. Per the germline V gene, CDR1 is MNHEY and CDR2 is SVGAGI. V lost 2 bases to trimming and J lost 0 bases, with 13 bases between them. CDR3 coding DNA: TGTGCCAGCAGTTACGAGGGGACACACTCTAACTATGGCTACACCTTC. This gives the protein CASSYEGTHSNYGYTF.

This clonotype turned up a few times. The rearrangement uses TRBV27 and TRBJ1-1; D uncertain. The CDR3 consists of 17 residues. Germline V lookup: CDR1 MNHEY, CDR2 SMNVEV (reference sequence). Between the trimmed V and J ends, which lost 5 bases and 7 bases, there was a span of 26 bases. The CDR3, as DNA: TGTGCCAGCAGTCCCTACTCGTATGAAGACACCATCTATGAAGCTTTCTTT. Amino acid sequence: CASSPYSYEDTIYEAFF.

The chain employs TRBV12-5 and TRBJ1-4, with 7 bases aligning to TRBD1. Germline-derived CDR1 and CDR2 are LGHNT and FRNRAP. V lost 6 bases to trimming and J lost 3 bases; unmatched junction nucleotides: 10. The CDR3 length is 16 residues. CDR3 DNA: TGTGCTAGTGGCATTTTGCTCGGGACAGCTAATGAAAAACTGTTTTTT. As protein: CASGILLGTANEKLFF.

V is TRBV20-1 and J is TRBJ2-3; D unresolved. The CDR3 totals 12 residues. The V end was cut by 1 base, the J end by 3 bases, with 5 bases between. Germline V lookup: CDR1 DFQATT, CDR2 SNEGSKA (reference sequence). The DNA of the CDR3 is TGCAGTGCTAGAGCGCGGACAGATACGCAGTATTTT. Translation gives CSARARTDTQYF.

This clonotype was detected only a few times. The chain links TRBV6-2 or TRBV6-3 to TRBJ2-7, with 10 bases fitting TRBD1. V dropped 6 bases and J dropped 2; count of bases not matched to a gene: 7. The CDR3 is made up of 15 amino acids. Germline V gene data show CDR1 as MNHEY and CDR2 as SVGEGT. CDR3 nucleotide sequence: TGTGCCAGCAGCAACCGGGACAGGGGTCCCTACGAGCAGTACTTC. This translates into CASSNRDRGPYEQYF.

CDR3 sequence: CASSREARPSYNEQFF. The CDR3 DNA reads TGCGCCAGCAGCCGCGAAGCTAGACCCTCCTACAATGAGCAGTTCTTC. The rearrangement uses TRBV4-3 and TRBJ2-1; no reliable D call. V lost 4 bases and J 0 bases, leaving 13 bases between the germline ends. The CDR3 contains 16 residues. Germline lookup yields CDR1 LGHNA and CDR2 YSLEER.

This clonotype has more than one count but fewer than ten. J is TRBJ1-1 and V is TRBV6-6; 8 bases are a match to TRBD1. The V and J ends lost 9 bases and 6 bases, in that order; junction bases with no gene match: 9. The V gene's germline CDR1 is MNHNY and CDR2 SVGAGI (reference sequence). CDR3 length equals 13 residues. For the CDR3, the DNA is TGTGCCAGTAACAGGGGGACTGAAGCTGAAGCTTTCTTT. It yields the protein CASNRGTEAEAFF.

This clonotype was found a few times. The chain joins TRBV7-9 to TRBJ2-3; D is unclear. CDR1 SEHNR and CDR2 FQNEAQ come from the germline V gene (reference sequence). Trimming took off 5 bases at V and 5 bases at J, with 11 bases between the two ends. The CDR3 is made up of 13 amino acids. The CDR3 DNA is TGTGCCAGCAGCGCCTCGGGCATAGATACGCAGTATTTT. This gives the protein CASSASGIDTQYF.

This clonotype has more than one count but fewer than ten. Relative to the germline gene, one junction end is altered; a read error may explain this. The chain recombines TRBV6-2 or TRBV6-3 with TRBJ2-2; 7 nucleotides align to TRBD2. Germline V gene sequence: CDR1 MNHEY, CDR2 SVGEGT. The CDR3 totals 16 residues. CDR3 bases: TGTGCCAGCAGTTACTCCGGGGGGAATAACATCGGGGAGCTGTTTTTT. It yields the protein CASSYSGGNNIGELFF.

Only a few counts were recorded for this clonotype. This chain joins TRBV24-1 and TRBJ2-1; D is unclear. The CDR3 is 14 residues long. V was clipped by 1 base and J by 5 bases, with 8 bases between them. Germline V gene data show CDR1 as KGHDR and CDR2 as SFDVKD. DNA for the CDR3: TGTGCCACCAGTGATTTTAGTGGGGACAATGAGCAGTTCTTC. It translates to CATSDFSGDNEQFF.

This rearrangement joins TRBV6-5 to TRBJ2-5; D not resolved. Germline V gene lookup returns CDR1 MNHEY and CDR2 SVGAGI. The CDR3 contains 16 residues. Trimming cost V 2 bases and J 4 bases, with 17 bases left between them. CDR3 nucleotide sequence: TGTGCCAGCAGTTACGCCGCCACAGTGCTAGGAGAGACCCAGTACTTC. This translates into CASSYAATVLGETQYF.